What follows are 3 T cell receptor beta chains derived from one specimen sequenced in a study of cytomegalovirus exposure and HLA in healthy donors. The repertoire was sequenced with immunoSEQ multiplex PCR; TCRdb's copy has only in-frame clones and lacks some. Of hundreds of thousands of clones listed, around 87% were seen once; the top ten hold around 2.6%. The sequencing input was PBMCs. The source is a man aged 18 to 35 in good health and CMV-seronegative.

The chain has TRBV19 and TRBJ1-2, with D maybe TRBD1 (6 bases). Between the trimmed V and J ends, which lost 3 bases and 2 bases, there was a span of 22 bases. In germline, CDR1 is LNHDA, CDR2 SQIVND (reference sequence). The CDR3 is 18 residues long. In nucleotides, the CDR3 is TGTGCCAGTAGTATCCCTCCTCGATGGGACACGATCAACTATGGCTACACCTTC. Its translation: CASSIPPRWDTINYGYTF.

This clone has just a few counts. V and J are TRBV30 and TRBJ1-1; a weak D match, TRBD1 (5 bases). The CDR3 is made up of 15 amino acids. Germline V gene data show CDR1 as GTSNPN and CDR2 as SVGIG (reference sequence). V dropped 0 bases and J dropped 3 bases, with 14 bases sitting between them. In nucleotides, the CDR3 is TGTGCCTGGAGTGTACCATTGGTAGGGGACACTGAAGCTTTCTTT. As protein: CAWSVPLVGDTEAFF.

V is TRBV29-1 and J is TRBJ2-7, with a possible D match to TRBD1 (5 bases). The CDR3 runs 11 residues. The germline CDR1 and CDR2 sequences are SQVTM and ANQGSEA. With 3 bases removed from V and 11 bases from J, the gap between germline ends came to 14 bases. This chain's CDR3 is CSVEDGQGKYF. The CDR3 DNA reads as TGCAGCGTTGAGGATGGGCAGGGAAAGTACTTC.